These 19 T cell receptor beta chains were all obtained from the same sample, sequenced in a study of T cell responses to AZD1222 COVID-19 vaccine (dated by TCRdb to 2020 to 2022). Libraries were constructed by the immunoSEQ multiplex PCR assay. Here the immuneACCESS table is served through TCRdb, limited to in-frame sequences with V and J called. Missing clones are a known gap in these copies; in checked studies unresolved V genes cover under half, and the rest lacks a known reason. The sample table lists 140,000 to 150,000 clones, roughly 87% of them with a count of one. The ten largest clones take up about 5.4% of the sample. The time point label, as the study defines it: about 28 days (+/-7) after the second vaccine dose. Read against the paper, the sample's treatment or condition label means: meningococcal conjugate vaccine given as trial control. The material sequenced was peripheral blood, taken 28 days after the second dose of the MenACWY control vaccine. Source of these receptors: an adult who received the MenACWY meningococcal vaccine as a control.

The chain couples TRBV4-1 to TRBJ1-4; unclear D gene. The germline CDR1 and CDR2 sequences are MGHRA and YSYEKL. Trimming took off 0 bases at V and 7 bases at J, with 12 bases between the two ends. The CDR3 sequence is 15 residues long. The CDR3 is CASSQDLVRPEKLFF. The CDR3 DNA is TGCGCCAGCAGCCAAGATTTAGTGAGGCCTGAAAAACTGTTTTTT.

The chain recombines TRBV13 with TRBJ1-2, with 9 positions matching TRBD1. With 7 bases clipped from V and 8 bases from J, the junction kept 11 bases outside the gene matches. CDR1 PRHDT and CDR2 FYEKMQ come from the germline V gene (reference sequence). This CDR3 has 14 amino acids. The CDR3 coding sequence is TGTGCCAGCAACCCCAGGACAGGGGAAGAAGGCTACACCTTC. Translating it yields CASNPRTGEEGYTF.

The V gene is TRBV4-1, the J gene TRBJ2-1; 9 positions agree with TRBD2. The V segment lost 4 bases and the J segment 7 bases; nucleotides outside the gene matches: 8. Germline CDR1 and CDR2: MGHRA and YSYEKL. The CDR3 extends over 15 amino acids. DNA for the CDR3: TGCGCCAGCAGCCTGTCTAGCGGGATTAAGAATGAGCAGTTCTTC. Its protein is CASSLSSGIKNEQFF.

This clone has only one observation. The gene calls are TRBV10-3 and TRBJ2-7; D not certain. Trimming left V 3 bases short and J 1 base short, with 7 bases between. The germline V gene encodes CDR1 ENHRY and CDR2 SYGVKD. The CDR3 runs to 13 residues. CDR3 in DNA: TGTGCCATCAGTGATGGGCGGTCCTACGAGCAGTACTTC. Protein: CAISDGRSYEQYF.

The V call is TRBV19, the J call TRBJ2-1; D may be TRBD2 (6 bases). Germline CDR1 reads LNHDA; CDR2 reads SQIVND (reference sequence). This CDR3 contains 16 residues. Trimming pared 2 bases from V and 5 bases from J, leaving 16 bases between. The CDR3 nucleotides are TGTGCCAGTAGTATAAACGGGGGAAGATGGGACAATGAGCAGTTCTTC. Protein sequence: CASSINGGRWDNEQFF.

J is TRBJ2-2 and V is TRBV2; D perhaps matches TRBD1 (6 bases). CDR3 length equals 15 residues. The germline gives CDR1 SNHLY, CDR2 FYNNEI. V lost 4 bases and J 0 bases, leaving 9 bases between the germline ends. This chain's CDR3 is CASSVQGTNTGELFF. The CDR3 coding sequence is TGTGCCAGCAGTGTACAGGGCACGAACACCGGGGAGCTGTTTTTT.

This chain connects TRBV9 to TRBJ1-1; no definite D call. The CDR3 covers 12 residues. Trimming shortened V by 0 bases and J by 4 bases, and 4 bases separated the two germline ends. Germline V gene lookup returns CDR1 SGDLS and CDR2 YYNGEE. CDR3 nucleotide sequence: TGTGCCAGCAGCGTAGTTGGCACTGAAGCTTTCTTT. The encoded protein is CASSVVGTEAFF.

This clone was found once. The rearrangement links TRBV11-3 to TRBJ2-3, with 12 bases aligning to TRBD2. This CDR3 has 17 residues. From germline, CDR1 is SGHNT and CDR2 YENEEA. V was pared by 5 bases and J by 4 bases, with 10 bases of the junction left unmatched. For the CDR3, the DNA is TGTGCCAGCAGCGCACGACTAGCGGGGGAGGGGGCAGATACGCAGTATTTT. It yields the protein CASSARLAGEGADTQYF.

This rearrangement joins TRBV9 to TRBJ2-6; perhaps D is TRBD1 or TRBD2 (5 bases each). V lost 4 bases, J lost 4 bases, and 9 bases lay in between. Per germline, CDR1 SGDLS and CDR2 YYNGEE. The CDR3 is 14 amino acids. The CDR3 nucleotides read TGTGCCAGCAGCCCCGGGACCGGGGCCAACGTCCTGACTTTC. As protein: CASSPGTGANVLTF.

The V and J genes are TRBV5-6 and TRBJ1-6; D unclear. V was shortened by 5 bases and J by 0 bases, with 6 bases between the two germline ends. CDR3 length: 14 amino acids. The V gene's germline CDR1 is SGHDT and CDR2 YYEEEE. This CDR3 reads CASRQSSYNSPLHF. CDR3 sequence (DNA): TGTGCCAGCAGACAGAGCTCCTATAATTCACCCCTCCACTTT.

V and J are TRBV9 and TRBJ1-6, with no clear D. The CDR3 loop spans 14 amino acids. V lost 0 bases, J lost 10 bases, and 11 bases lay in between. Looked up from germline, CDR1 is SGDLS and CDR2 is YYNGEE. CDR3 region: CASSVVQESSPLHF. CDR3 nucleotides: TGTGCCAGCAGCGTAGTGCAGGAGAGCTCACCCCTCCACTTT.

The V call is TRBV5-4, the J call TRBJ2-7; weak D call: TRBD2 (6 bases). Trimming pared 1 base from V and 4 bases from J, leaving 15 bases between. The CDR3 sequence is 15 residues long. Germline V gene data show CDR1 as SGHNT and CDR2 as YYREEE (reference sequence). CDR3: CASSLSSGPFYEQYF. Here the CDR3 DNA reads TGTGCCAGCAGCTTGAGTAGCGGCCCGTTTTACGAGCAGTACTTC.

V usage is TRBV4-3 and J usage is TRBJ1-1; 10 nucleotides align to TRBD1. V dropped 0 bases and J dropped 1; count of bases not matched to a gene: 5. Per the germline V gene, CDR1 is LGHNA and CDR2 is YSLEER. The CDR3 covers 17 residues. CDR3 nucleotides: TGCGCCAGCAGCCAAGATCCCCGGGACAGGGGGAACACTGAAGCTTTCTTT. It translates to CASSQDPRDRGNTEAFF.

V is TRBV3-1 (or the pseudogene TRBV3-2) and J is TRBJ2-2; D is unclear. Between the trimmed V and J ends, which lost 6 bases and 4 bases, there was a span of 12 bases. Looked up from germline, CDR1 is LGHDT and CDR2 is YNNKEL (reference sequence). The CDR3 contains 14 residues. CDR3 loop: CASSYLTSTGELFF. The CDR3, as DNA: TGTGCCAGCAGTTACCTGACAAGCACCGGGGAGCTGTTTTTT.

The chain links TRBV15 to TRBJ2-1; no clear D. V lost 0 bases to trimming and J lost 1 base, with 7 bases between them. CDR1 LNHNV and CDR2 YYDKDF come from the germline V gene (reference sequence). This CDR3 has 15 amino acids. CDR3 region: CATSRDRVSYNEQFF. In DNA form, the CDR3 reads TGTGCCACCAGCAGAGATAGAGTTTCCTACAATGAGCAGTTCTTC.

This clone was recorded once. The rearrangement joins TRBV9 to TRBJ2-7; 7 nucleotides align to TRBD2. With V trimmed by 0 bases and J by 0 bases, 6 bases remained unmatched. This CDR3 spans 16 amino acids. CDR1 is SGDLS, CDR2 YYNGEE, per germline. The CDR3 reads CASSVGGAGFSYEQYF. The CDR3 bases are TGTGCCAGCAGCGTAGGCGGAGCGGGGTTCTCCTACGAGCAGTACTTC. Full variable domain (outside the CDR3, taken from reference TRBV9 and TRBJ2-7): DSGVTQTPKHLITATGQRVTLRCSPRSGDLSVYWYQQSLDQGLQFLIQYYNGEERAKGNILERFSAQQFPDLHSELNLSSLELGDSALYFCASSVGGAGFSYEQYFGPGTRLTVT.

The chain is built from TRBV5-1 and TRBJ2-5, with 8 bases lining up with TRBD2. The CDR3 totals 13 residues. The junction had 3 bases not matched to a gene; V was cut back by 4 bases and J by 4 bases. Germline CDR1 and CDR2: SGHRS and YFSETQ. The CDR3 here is CASSTLAGETQYF. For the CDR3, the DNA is TGCGCCAGCAGCACGCTAGCGGGAGAGACCCAGTACTTC.

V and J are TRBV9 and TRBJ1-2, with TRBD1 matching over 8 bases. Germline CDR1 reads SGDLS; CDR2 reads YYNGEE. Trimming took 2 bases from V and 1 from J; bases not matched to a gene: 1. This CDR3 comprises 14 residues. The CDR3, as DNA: TGTGCCAGCAGCGTGACAGGGGATAACTATGGCTACACCTTC. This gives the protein CASSVTGDNYGYTF. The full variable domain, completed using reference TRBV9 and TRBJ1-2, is DSGVTQTPKHLITATGQRVTLRCSPRSGDLSVYWYQQSLDQGLQFLIQYYNGEERAKGNILERFSAQQFPDLHSELNLSSLELGDSALYFCASSVTGDNYGYTFGSGTRLTVV.

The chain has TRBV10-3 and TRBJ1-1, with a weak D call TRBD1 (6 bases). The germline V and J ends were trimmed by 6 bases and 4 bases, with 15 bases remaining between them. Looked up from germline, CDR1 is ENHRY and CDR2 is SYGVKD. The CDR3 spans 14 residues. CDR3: CAIRVQQGGTEAFF. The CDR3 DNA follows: TGTGCCATCAGAGTTCAACAGGGAGGCACTGAAGCTTTCTTT.